This entry lists 17 T cell receptor beta chains sequenced from one sample in a study of T cells in localized non-small cell lung cancer. Measured with immunoSEQ multiplex PCR; TCRdb has only the in-frame clones, and not every one. The sample carries a few thousand clones, roughly 49% recorded once. The sample here was lymph node tissue, taken before any cancer treatment. These receptor sequences come from a woman between 18 and 50 years old with stage I lung adenocarcinoma.

The table lists this clone with a few counts. The J gene is TRBJ2-5, the V gene TRBV9, with 9 bases matching TRBD1. Germline lookup yields CDR1 SGDLS and CDR2 YYNGEE. This CDR3 spans 15 amino acids. The junction had 14 bases not matched to a gene; V was cut back by 5 bases and J by 9 bases. In nucleotides, the CDR3 is TGTGCCAGCAGTGAAGCGAGGGGACAGGGTATGCCCCAGTACTTC. It translates to CASSEARGQGMPQYF.

The chain joins TRBV30 to TRBJ2-7, with D uncertain. Germline V CDR1 and CDR2: GTSNPN, SVGIG (reference sequence). The CDR3 loop spans 11 amino acids. Trimming removed 0 bases at V and 13 bases at J, with 13 bases between. CDR3: CAWSVRLEIYF. In nucleotides, the CDR3 is TGTGCCTGGAGTGTACGGCTGGAGATCTACTTC.

The V gene is TRBV11-3, the J gene TRBJ2-7, with D tentatively TRBD2 (7 bases). CDR3 length: 16 amino acids. V was pared by 1 base and J by 1 base, with 14 bases between. The germline gives CDR1 SGHNT, CDR2 YENEEA. CDR3 in DNA: TGTGCCAGCAGCTTAGTTAAGGGAGGGGGGTCCTACGAGCAGTACTTC. Amino acid sequence: CASSLVKGGGSYEQYF. Full variable domain (rest looked up from reference TRBV11-3 and TRBJ2-7): EAGVVQSPRYKIIEKKQPVAFWCNPISGHNTLYWYLQNLGQGPELLIRYENEEAVDDSQLPKDRFSAERLKGVDSTLKIQPAELGDSAVYLCASSLVKGGGSYEQYFGPGTRLTVT.

The chain couples TRBV6-8 to TRBJ2-1; D is perhaps TRBD1 or TRBD2 (5 bases each). V was shortened by 11 bases and J by 7 bases, with 15 bases between the two germline ends. Germline lookup yields CDR1 MNHGY and CDR2 SAAAGT. The CDR3 has 12 amino acids. CDR3: CACGAGTNEQFF. The CDR3 DNA is TGTGCCTGTGGGGCAGGGACGAATGAGCAGTTCTTC.

This chain connects TRBV4-1 to TRBJ2-7; 11 nucleotides match TRBD2. CDR3 size: 15 residues. Germline CDR1 reads MGHRA; CDR2 reads YSYEKL. V was pared by 0 bases and J by 4 bases, with 2 bases of the junction left unmatched. CDR3 DNA: TGCGCCAGCAGCCAAGAAACTAGCGGGAGTTACGAGCAGTACTTC. Translation: CASSQETSGSYEQYF.

V and J are TRBV14 and TRBJ2-6; D ambiguous. The V gene lost 6 bases and the J gene lost 1 base, with 10 bases spanning the gap. The V gene's germline CDR1 is SGHDN and CDR2 FVKESK. CDR3 length: 15 residues. CDR3 DNA sequence: TGTGCCAGCAGTTTAGGGTTATCTGGGGCCAACGTCCTGACTTTC. Residues: CASSLGLSGANVLTF.

J is TRBJ2-1 and V is TRBV30; possibly TRBD2 for D (5 bases). The V end lost 3 bases, the J end lost 7 bases, and 10 bases lay between the germline ends. The germline V gene encodes CDR1 GTSNPN and CDR2 SVGIG (reference sequence). This CDR3 has 12 amino acids. In DNA form, the CDR3 reads TGTGCCTGGAGCCGTACTAGAAATGAGCAGTTCTTC. Translation gives CAWSRTRNEQFF.

The chain uses TRBV29-1 and TRBJ2-5; the D gene is possibly TRBD1 (5 bases). Trimming took off 7 bases at V and 4 bases at J, with 16 bases between the two ends. In germline, CDR1 is SQVTM, CDR2 ANQGSEA. The CDR3 runs to 13 residues. The CDR3 DNA follows: TGCAGCGCCGACAAGGGGATGCTAGAGACCCAGTACTTC. This encodes CSADKGMLETQYF. The full variable domain, rest sourced from reference TRBV29-1 and TRBJ2-5, is SAVISQKPSRDICQRGTSLTIQCQVDSQVTMMFWYRQQPGQSLTLIATANQGSEATYESGFVIDKFPISRPNLTFSTLTVSNMSPEDSSIYLCSADKGMLETQYFGPGTRLLVL.

This rearrangement joins TRBV9 to TRBJ2-3; D possibly corresponds to TRBD2 (6 bases). The CDR3 has 16 amino acids. V was pared by 4 bases and J by 6 bases, with 21 bases between. CDR1 and CDR2 from the germline V gene are SGDLS and YYNGEE. The CDR3 bases are TGTGCCAGCAGCTTCCGCACCGGGACTGCGGGGGATACGCAGTATTTT. This encodes CASSFRTGTAGDTQYF. Variable domain in full (rest from reference TRBV9 and TRBJ2-3): DSGVTQTPKHLITATGQRVTLRCSPRSGDLSVYWYQQSLDQGLQFLIQYYNGEERAKGNILERFSAQQFPDLHSELNLSSLELGDSALYFCASSFRTGTAGDTQYFGPGTRLTVL.

The V call is TRBV30, the J call TRBJ2-5, with D possibly TRBD2 on 6 matching bases. From germline, CDR1 is GTSNPN and CDR2 SVGIG (reference sequence). V dropped 4 bases and J dropped 5 bases, with 14 bases sitting between them. The CDR3 loop spans 13 amino acids. For the CDR3, the DNA is TGTGCCTGGAAGACGGGTGGGGGGGAGACCCAGTACTTC. This gives the protein CAWKTGGGETQYF.

The chain uses TRBV15 and TRBJ2-1; maybe TRBD2 (6 bases). Trimming pared 1 base from V and 1 base from J, leaving 8 bases between. Per the germline V gene, CDR1 is LNHNV and CDR2 is YYDKDF (reference sequence). The CDR3 has 15 residues. The chain's CDR3 is CATSRVAASYNEQFF. In DNA form, the CDR3 reads TGTGCCACCAGCAGAGTAGCGGCGTCCTACAATGAGCAGTTCTTC.

This clone is large in the sample. The chain joins TRBV11-3 to TRBJ2-3; 8 bases map to TRBD1. This CDR3 comprises 15 residues. Germline loops: CDR1 SGHNT, CDR2 YENEEA. Germline trimming cut 4 bases from V and 0 bases from J; bases unmatched to any gene: 3. The CDR3 here is CASSSWTGSTDTQYF. The CDR3 nucleotides read TGTGCCAGCAGCTCCTGGACAGGGAGCACAGATACGCAGTATTTT.

This clone was picked up a small number of times. The chain combines TRBV30 with TRBJ2-5, with TRBD1 matching 8 bases. CDR1 is GTSNPN and CDR2 is SVGIG in the germline V gene (reference sequence). The CDR3 consists of 13 residues. V dropped 5 bases and J dropped 4; count of bases not matched to a gene: 6. The CDR3 DNA reads TGTGCCTGGGGACAGGGAGGTAGAGAGACCCAGTACTTC. Protein product: CAWGQGGRETQYF.

V gene TRBV9 combines with J gene TRBJ1-2, with D unresolved. This CDR3 is built from 13 residues. The V gene's germline CDR1 is SGDLS and CDR2 YYNGEE. Trimming pared 5 bases from V and 8 bases from J, leaving 16 bases between. CDR3 in amino acids: CASSAQDMWGYTF. DNA of the CDR3: TGTGCCAGCAGTGCTCAGGATATGTGGGGCTACACCTTC.

This chain uses TRBV10-3 with TRBJ1-2; D is unresolved. Germline CDR1 is ENHRY and CDR2 is SYGVKD. The CDR3 is 14 residues long. Trimming took 2 bases from V and 6 from J, leaving 13 bases between them. CDR3: CAISEADYADGYTF. CDR3 bases: TGTGCCATCAGTGAGGCGGACTATGCCGATGGCTACACCTTC.

The chain couples TRBV6-1 to TRBJ1-1; no reliable D call. Germline assignment: CDR1 MNHNS and CDR2 SASEGT. The CDR3 loop spans 13 amino acids. The ends were cut back, 1 base at V and 6 bases at J, with 9 bases in the middle. The CDR3 coding sequence is TGTGCCAGCAGTGAAGGGGGTTTAGCTGAAGCTTTCTTT. Residues: CASSEGGLAEAFF.

The chain recombines TRBV6-8 with TRBJ2-2; 7 positions agree with TRBD1. Germline V gene data show CDR1 as MNHGY and CDR2 as SAAAGT. V was clipped by 4 bases and J by 4 bases; unmatched bases: 9. CDR3 size: 16 residues. In DNA form, the CDR3 reads TGTGCCAGCAGTTTCTTCGGGACAGCAGGCACCGGGGAGCTGTTTTTT. Its translation: CASSFFGTAGTGELFF.